This T cell receptor beta chain appears in the sequencing data of a study of cytomegalovirus exposure and HLA in healthy donors. Study-wide context: There were under 130 million unique TCR beta sequences, drawn from approximately 190 million T cells, in an earlier analysis.

Study-wide results and limits: Fewer N-insertions (relative to the approximately 670-donor mean) were reportedly seen in an Asian-associated ancestry cluster in a later analysis. The HLA-A and HLA-B alleles of most subjects were reportedly predicted accurately from TCR beta sequences.

The length of the CDR3 is 15 residues. With 7 bases removed from V and 1 base from J, the gap between germline ends came to 16 bases. Germline CDR1 and CDR2: MNHEY and SMNVEV (reference sequence). The PCR employed 60 Vbeta primers together with 13 Jbeta primers. Method: immunoSEQ multiplex PCR; TCRdb's copy keeps in-frame clones and lacks some. This sample has approximately 240,000 clones, with about 89% found just once. About this clone: Its antigen remains unidentified.

This TCR was sampled from a woman aged 18-29 years in good health and CMV-seronegative. Sequencing was done on a sample of PBMCs. The chain combines TRBV27 with TRBJ1-2, with D possibly TRBD1 on 6 matching bases. CDR3 protein: CASKGVGEGNYGYTF. The CDR3 coding sequence is TGTGCCAGCAAGGGGGTGGGGGAGGGTAACTATGGCTACACCTTC.